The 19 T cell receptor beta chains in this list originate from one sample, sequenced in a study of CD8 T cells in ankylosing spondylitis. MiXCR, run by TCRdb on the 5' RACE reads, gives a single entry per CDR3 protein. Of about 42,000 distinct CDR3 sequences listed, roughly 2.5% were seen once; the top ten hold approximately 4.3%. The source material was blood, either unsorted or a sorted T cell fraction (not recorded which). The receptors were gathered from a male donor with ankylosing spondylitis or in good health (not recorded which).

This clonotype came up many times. The chain's CDR3 is CASSVILTEAFF. In DNA form, the CDR3 reads TGTGCCAGCAGCGTAATCCTCACTGAAGCTTTCTTT. The chain uses TRBV9 and TRBJ1-1; D call uncertain. Germline V CDR1 and CDR2: SGDLS, YYNGEE. The CDR3 is 12 residues long. V was clipped by 1 base and J by 4 bases, with 5 bases between them. Combining the CDR3 with reference TRBV9 and TRBJ1-1 gives the whole variable domain DSGVTQTPKHLITATGQRVTLRCSPRSGDLSVYWYQQSLDQGLQFLIQYYNGEERAKGNILERFSAQQFPDLHSELNLSSLELGDSALYFCASSVILTEAFFGQGTRLTVV.

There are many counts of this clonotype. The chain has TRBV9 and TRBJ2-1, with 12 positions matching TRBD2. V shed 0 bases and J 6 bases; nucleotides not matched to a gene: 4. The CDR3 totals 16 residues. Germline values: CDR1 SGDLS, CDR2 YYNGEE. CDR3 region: CASSVAPLAGGNEQFF. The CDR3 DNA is TGTGCCAGCAGCGTAGCTCCACTAGCGGGGGGCAATGAGCAGTTCTTC.

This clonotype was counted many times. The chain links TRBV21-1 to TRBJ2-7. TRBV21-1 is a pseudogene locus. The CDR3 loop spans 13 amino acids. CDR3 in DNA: TGTGCCAGCAGCAAAGGTCAGGAGAATGAGCAGTACTTC. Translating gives CASSKGQENEQYF.

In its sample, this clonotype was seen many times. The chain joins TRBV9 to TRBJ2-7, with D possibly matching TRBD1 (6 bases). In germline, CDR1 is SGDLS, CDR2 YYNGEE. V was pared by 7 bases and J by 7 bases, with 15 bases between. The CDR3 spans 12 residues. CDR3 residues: CASSGVLKEQYF. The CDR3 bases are TGTGCCAGCTCAGGGGTGCTTAAGGAGCAGTACTTC.

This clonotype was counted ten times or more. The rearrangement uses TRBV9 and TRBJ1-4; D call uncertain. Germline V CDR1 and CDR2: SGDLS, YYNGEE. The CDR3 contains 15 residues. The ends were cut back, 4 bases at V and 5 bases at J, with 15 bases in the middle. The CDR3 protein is CASSRMGNRNEKLFF. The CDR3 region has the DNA TGTGCCAGCAGCCGGATGGGGAACAGAAATGAAAAACTGTTTTTT. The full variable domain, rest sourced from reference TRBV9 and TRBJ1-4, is DSGVTQTPKHLITATGQRVTLRCSPRSGDLSVYWYQQSLDQGLQFLIQYYNGEERAKGNILERFSAQQFPDLHSELNLSSLELGDSALYFCASSRMGNRNEKLFFGSGTQLSVL.

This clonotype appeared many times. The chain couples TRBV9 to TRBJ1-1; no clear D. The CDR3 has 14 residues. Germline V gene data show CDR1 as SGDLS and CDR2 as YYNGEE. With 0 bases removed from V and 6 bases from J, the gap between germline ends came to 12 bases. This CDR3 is CASSVGTNTAEAFF. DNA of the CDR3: TGTGCCAGCAGCGTAGGGACCAATACCGCTGAAGCTTTCTTT.

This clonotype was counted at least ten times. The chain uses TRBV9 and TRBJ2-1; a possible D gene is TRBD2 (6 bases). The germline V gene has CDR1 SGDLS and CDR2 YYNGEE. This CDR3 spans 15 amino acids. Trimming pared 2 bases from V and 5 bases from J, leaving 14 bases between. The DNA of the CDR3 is TGTGCCAGCAGCGTTGGGGCTAGCGCACACAATGAGCAGTTCTTC. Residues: CASSVGASAHNEQFF.

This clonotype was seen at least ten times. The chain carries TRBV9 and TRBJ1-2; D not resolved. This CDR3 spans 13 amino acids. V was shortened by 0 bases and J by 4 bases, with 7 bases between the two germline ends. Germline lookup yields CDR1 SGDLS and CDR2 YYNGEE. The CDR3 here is CASSVGGGYGYTF. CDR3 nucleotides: TGTGCCAGCAGCGTAGGTGGCGGCTATGGCTACACCTTC.

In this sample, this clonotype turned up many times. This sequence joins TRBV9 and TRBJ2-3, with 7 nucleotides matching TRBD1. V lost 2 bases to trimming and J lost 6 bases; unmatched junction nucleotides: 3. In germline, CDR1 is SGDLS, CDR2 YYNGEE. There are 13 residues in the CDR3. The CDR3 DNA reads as TGTGCCAGCAGCGTCACAGGGGCCGATACGCAGTATTTT. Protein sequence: CASSVTGADTQYF.

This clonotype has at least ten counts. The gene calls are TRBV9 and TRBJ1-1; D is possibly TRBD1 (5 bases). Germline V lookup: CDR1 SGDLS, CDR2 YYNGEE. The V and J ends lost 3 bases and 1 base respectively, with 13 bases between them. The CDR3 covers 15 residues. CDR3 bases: TGTGCCAGCAGCGGTTACCGGCAGGGGAACACTGAAGCTTTCTTT. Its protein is CASSGYRQGNTEAFF.

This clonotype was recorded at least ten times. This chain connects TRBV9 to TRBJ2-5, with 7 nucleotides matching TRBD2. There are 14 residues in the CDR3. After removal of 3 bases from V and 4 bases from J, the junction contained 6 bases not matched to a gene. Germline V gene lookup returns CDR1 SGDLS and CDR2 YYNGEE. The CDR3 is CASSGRTSRETQYF. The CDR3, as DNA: TGTGCCAGCAGCGGAAGGACTAGTCGAGAGACCCAGTACTTC.

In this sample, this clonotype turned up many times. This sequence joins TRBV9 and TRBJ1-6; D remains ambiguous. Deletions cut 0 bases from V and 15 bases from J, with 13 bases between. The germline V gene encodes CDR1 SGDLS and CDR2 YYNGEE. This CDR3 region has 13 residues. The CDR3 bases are TGTGCCAGCAGCGTAGCCGGGGAAAACTACCTCCACTTT. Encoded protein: CASSVAGENYLHF.

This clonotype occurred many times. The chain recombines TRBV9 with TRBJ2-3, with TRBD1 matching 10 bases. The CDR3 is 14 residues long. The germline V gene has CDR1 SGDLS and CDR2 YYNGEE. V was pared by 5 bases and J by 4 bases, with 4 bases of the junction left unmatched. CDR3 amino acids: CASRPGQGSDTQYF. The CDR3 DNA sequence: TGTGCCAGCAGACCGGGACAGGGGTCAGATACGCAGTATTTT.

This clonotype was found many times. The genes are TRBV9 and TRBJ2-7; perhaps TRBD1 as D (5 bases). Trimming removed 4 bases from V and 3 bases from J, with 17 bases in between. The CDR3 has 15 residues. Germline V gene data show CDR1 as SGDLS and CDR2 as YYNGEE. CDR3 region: CASSLDARANYEQYF. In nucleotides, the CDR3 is TGTGCCAGCAGCCTAGATGCCAGGGCCAACTACGAGCAGTACTTC.

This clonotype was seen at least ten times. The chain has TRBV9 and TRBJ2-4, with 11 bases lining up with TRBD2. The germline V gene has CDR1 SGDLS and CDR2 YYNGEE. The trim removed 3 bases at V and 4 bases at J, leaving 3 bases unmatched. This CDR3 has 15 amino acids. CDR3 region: CASSALAGGKNIQYF. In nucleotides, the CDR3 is TGTGCCAGCAGCGCCTTAGCGGGGGGGAAAAACATTCAGTACTTC.

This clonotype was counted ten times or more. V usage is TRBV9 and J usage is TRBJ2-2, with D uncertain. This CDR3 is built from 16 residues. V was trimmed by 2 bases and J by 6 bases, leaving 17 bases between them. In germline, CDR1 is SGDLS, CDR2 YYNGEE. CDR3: CASSVSEGIAAGELFF. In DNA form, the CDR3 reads TGTGCCAGCAGCGTCTCTGAAGGGATTGCCGCCGGGGAGCTGTTTTTT.

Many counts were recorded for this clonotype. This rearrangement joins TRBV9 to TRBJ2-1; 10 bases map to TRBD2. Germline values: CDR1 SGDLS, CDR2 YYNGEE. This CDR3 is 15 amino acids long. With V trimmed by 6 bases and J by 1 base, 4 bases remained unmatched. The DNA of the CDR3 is TGTGCCAGCACTAGCGGGAGAATTTCCTACAATGAGCAGTTCTTC. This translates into CASTSGRISYNEQFF.

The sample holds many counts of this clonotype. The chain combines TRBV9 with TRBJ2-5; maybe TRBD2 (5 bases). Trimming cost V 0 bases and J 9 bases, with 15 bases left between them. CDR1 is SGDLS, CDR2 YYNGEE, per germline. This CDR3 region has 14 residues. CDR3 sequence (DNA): TGTGCCAGCAGCGTAGACCCCGCTGCGGGCCCCCAGTACTTC. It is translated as CASSVDPAAGPQYF. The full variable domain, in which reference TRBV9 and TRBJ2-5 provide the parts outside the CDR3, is DSGVTQTPKHLITATGQRVTLRCSPRSGDLSVYWYQQSLDQGLQFLIQYYNGEERAKGNILERFSAQQFPDLHSELNLSSLELGDSALYFCASSVDPAAGPQYFGPGTRLLVL.

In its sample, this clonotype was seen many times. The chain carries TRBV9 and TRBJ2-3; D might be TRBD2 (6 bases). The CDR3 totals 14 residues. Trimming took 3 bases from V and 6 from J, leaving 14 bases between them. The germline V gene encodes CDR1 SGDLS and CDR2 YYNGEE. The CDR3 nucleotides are TGTGCCAGCAGCGCCGGAGGGCCAGTGGATACGCAGTATTTT. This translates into CASSAGGPVDTQYF.